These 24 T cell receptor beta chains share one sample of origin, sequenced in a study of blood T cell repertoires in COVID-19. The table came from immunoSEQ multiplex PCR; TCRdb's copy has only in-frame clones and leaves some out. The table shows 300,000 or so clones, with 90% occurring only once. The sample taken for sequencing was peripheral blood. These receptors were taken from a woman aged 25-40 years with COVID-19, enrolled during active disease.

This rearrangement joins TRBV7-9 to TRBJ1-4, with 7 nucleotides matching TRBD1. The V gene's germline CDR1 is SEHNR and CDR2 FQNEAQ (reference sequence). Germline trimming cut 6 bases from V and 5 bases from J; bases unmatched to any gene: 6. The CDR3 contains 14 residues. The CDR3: CASRYGQDNEKLFF. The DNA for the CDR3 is TGTGCCAGCAGATATGGACAGGACAATGAAAAACTGTTTTTT.

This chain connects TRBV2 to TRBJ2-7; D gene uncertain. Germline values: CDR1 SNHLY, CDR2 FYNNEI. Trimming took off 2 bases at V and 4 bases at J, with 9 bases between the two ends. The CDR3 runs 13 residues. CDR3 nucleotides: TGTGCCAGCAGTGAAAGGAGACTGTACGAGCAGTACTTC. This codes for CASSERRLYEQYF.

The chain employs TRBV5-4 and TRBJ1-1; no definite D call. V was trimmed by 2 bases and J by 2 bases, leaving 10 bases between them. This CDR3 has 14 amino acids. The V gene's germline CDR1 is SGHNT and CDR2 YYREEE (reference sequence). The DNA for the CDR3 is TGTGCCAGCAGCTTAAGGCAGGTTAACACTGAAGCTTTCTTT. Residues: CASSLRQVNTEAFF.

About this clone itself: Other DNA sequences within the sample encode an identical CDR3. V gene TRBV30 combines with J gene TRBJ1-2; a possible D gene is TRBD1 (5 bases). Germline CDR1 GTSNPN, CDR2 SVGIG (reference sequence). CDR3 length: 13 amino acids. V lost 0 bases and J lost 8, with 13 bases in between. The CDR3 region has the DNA TGTGCCTGGAGTGTTGGCCAGGGAGGAGGCTACACCTTC. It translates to CAWSVGQGGGYTF.

The CDR3 DNA sequence: TGTGCCAGCAGACGACAGACTCTTCAGCCCCAGCATTTT. Protein: CASRRQTLQPQHF. This chain joins TRBV28 and TRBJ1-5, with a possible D match to TRBD1 (5 bases). Trimming removed 6 bases from V and 6 bases from J, with 12 bases in between. The CDR3 runs to 13 residues. Germline CDR1 MDHEN, CDR2 SYDVKM.

CDR3 coding DNA: TGTGCCAGCAGCTTGGCGGTTAAGGACAGGGGCAATGAGCAGTTCTTC. Translation: CASSLAVKDRGNEQFF. The rearrangement uses TRBV5-4 and TRBJ2-1, with TRBD1 matching over 9 bases. V lost 0 bases, J lost 6 bases, and 7 bases stayed unmatched. Germline CDR1 SGHNT, CDR2 YYREEE (reference sequence). The CDR3 runs to 16 residues.

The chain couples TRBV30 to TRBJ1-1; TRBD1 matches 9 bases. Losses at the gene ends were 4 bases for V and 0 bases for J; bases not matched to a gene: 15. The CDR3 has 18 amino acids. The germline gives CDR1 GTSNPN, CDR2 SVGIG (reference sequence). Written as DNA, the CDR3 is TGTGCCTGGATACGGGGATACGGGACAGGGACGATGAACACTGAAGCTTTCTTT. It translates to CAWIRGYGTGTMNTEAFF. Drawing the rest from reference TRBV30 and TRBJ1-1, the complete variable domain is SQTIHQWPATLVQPVGSPLSLECTVEGTSNPNLYWYRQAAGRGLQLLFYSVGIGQISSEVPQNLSASRPQDRQFILSSKKLLLSDSGFYLCAWIRGYGTGTMNTEAFFGQGTRLTVV.

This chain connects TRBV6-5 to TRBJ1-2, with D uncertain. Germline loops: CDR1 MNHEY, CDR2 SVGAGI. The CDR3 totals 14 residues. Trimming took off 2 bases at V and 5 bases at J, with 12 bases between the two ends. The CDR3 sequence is CASSYRRVAYGYTF. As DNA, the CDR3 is TGTGCCAGCAGTTACCGGAGAGTTGCTTATGGCTACACCTTC.

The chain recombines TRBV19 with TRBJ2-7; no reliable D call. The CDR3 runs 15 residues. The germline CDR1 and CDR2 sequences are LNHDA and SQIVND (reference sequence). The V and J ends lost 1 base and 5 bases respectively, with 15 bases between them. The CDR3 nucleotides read TGTGCCAGTAGTATAGGCCAACGGGTTATAGACGAGCAGTACTTC. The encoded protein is CASSIGQRVIDEQYF. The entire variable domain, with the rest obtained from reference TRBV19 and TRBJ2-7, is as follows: DGGITQSPKYLFRKEGQNVTLSCEQNLNHDAMYWYRQDPGQGLRLIYYSQIVNDFQKGDIAEGYSVSREKKESFPLTVTSAQKNPTAFYLCASSIGQRVIDEQYFGPGTRLTVT.

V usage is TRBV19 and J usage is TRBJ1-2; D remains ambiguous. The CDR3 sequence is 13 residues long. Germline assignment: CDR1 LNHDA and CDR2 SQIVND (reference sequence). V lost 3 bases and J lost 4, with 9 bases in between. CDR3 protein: CASSISAGYGYTF. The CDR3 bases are TGTGCCAGTAGTATTAGCGCGGGCTATGGCTACACCTTC.

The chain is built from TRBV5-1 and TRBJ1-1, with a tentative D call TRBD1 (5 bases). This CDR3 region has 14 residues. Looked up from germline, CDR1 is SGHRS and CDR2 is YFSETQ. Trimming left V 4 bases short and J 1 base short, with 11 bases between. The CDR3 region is CASSPMTENTEAFF. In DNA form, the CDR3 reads TGCGCCAGCAGCCCAATGACAGAGAACACTGAAGCTTTCTTT.

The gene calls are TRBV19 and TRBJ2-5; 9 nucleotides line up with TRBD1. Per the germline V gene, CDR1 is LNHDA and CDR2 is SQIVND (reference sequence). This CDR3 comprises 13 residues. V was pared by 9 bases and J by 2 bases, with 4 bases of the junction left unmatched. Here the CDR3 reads CASKGTGQETQYF. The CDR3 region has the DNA TGTGCCAGCAAAGGGACAGGGCAAGAGACCCAGTACTTC.

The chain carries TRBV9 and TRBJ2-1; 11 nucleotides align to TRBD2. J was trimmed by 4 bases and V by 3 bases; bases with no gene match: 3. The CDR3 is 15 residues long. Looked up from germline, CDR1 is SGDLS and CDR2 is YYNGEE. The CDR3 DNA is TGTGCCAGCAGCGCGGGACTAGCGGTTTACAATGAGCAGTTCTTC. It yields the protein CASSAGLAVYNEQFF.

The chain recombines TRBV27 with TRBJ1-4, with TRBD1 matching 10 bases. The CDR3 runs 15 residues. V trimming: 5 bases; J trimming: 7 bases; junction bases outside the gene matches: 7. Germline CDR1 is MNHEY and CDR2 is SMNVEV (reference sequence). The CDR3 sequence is CASSARDRGPEKLFF. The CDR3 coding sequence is TGTGCCAGCAGTGCCCGGGACAGGGGACCTGAAAAACTGTTTTTT.

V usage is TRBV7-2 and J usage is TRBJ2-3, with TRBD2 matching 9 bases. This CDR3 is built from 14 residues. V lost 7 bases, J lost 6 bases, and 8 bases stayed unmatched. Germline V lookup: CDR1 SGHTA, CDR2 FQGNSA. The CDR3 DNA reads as TGTGCCAGCACCCTTGCGGGAGGGTGGGATACGCAGTATTTT. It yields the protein CASTLAGGWDTQYF.

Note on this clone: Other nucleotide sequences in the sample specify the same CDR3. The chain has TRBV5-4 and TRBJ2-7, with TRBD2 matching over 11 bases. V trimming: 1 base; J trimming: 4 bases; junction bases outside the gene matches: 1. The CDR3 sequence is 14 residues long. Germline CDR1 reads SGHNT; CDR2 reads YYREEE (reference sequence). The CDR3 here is CASSLTSGSYEQYF. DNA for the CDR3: TGTGCCAGCAGCTTGACTAGCGGGAGTTACGAGCAGTACTTC.

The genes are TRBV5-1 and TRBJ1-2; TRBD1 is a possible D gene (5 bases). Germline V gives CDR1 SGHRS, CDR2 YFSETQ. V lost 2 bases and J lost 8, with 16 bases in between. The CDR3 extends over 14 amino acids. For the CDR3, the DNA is TGCGCCAGCAGCTTACGAGGGACTTGGGAAGGCTACACCTTC. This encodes CASSLRGTWEGYTF.

For the CDR3, the DNA is TGTGCCAGCAGTTTAGGGACAGGGAACACTGAAGCTTTCTTT. It is translated as CASSLGTGNTEAFF. V gene TRBV27 combines with J gene TRBJ1-1, with 8 bases lining up with TRBD1. Germline V lookup: CDR1 MNHEY, CDR2 SMNVEV (reference sequence). The CDR3 is 14 residues long. V trimming: 2 bases; J trimming: 1 base; junction bases outside the gene matches: 0.

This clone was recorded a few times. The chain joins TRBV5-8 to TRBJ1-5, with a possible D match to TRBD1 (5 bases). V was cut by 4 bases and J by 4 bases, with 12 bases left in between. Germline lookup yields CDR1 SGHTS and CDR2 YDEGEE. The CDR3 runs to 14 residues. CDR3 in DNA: TGTGCCAGCAGCGGGGGACTTATTAATCAGCCCCAGCATTTT. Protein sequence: CASSGGLINQPQHF. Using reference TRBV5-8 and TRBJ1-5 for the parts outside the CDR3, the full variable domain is EAGVTQSPTHLIKTRGQQATLRCSPISGHTSVYWYQQALGLGLQFLLWYDEGEERNRGNFPPRFSGRQFPNYSSELNVNALELEDSALYLCASSGGLINQPQHFGDGTRLSIL.

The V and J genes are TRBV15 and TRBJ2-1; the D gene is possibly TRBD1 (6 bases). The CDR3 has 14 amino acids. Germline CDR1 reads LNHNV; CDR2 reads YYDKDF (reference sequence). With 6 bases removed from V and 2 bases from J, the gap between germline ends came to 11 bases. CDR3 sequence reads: CATRMTGAYNEQFF. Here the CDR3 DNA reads TGTGCCACCAGGATGACAGGAGCCTACAATGAGCAGTTCTTC.

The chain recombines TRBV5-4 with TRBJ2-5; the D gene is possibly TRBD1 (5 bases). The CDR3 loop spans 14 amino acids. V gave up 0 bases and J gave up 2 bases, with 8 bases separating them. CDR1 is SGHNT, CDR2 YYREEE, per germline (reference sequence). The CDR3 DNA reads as TGTGCCAGCAGCTTGGGGGGCCATCAAGAGACCCAGTACTTC. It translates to CASSLGGHQETQYF.

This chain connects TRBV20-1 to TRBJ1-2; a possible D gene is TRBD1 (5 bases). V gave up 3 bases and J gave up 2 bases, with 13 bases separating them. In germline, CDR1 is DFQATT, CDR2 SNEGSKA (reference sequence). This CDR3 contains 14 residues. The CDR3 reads CSASKGGGNYGYTF. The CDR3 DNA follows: TGCAGTGCTAGTAAGGGCGGGGGGAACTATGGCTACACCTTC.

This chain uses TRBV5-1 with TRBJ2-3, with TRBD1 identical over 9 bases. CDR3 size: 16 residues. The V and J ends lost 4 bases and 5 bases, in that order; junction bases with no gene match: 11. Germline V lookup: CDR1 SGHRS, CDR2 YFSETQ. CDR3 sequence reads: CASSPQPGQGGDTQYF. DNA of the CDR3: TGCGCCAGCAGCCCCCAACCGGGACAGGGTGGAGATACGCAGTATTTT.

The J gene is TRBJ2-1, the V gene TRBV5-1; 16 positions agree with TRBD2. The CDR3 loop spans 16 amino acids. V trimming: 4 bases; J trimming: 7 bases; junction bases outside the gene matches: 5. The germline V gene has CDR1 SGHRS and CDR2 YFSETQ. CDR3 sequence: CASSTGLAGGINEQFF. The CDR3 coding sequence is TGCGCCAGCAGCACGGGACTAGCGGGAGGGATAAATGAGCAGTTCTTC.